The 9 T cell receptor beta chains given below trace back to one sample, sequenced in a study of blood T cells in healthy people across ages. A J-beta primer mix and a sample-barcoded 5' primer were used in a second PCR of about 7 to 12 cycles. Using its own MiXCR run on the 5' RACE reads, TCRdb lists one record per CDR3 protein. The profile covers nearly 800,000 distinct CDR3 sequences, with more than 50% appearing a single time and more than 25% taken by the ten largest. What was sequenced was blood. The receptors come from a man aged 35 to 55 in good health.

The V and J genes are TRBV20-1 and TRBJ1-5, with a possible D match to TRBD1 (5 bases). Germline V CDR1 and CDR2: DFQATT, SNEGSKA (reference sequence). The CDR3 consists of 15 residues. V lost 6 bases, J lost 3 bases, and 18 bases lay in between. CDR3 residues: CSAPAVEGLNQPQHF. The CDR3, as DNA: TGCAGTGCCCCTGCCGTAGAGGGACTCAATCAGCCCCAGCATTTT.

The chain carries TRBV10-3 and TRBJ2-7; TRBD2 aligns across 7 bases. CDR1 and CDR2 from the germline V gene are ENHRY and SYGVKD. The CDR3 runs to 13 residues. V shed 6 bases, J shed 4 bases, and the junction held 6 bases outside the gene matches. The DNA of the CDR3 is TGTGCCATCAGACCGGGACTACAATACGAGCAGTACTTC. It encodes CAIRPGLQYEQYF.

The chain combines TRBV2 with TRBJ2-1, with 14 nucleotides matching TRBD2. Germline V gives CDR1 SNHLY, CDR2 FYNNEI. The CDR3 runs to 18 residues. The ends lost 10 bases at V and 6 bases at J; junction bases unmatched: 17. CDR3 protein: CANRGTSGSDGRINEQFF. The CDR3 region has the DNA TGTGCCAACCGCGGGACTAGCGGGAGCGATGGTCGAATCAATGAGCAGTTCTTC.

V and J are TRBV2 and TRBJ2-1; 7 bases match TRBD1. The trim removed 3 bases at V and 1 base at J, leaving 6 bases unmatched. Germline values: CDR1 SNHLY, CDR2 FYNNEI. The CDR3 consists of 16 residues. CDR3 sequence: CASSDTGTESYNEQFF. The CDR3 bases are TGTGCCAGCAGTGATACCGGGACAGAGTCCTACAATGAGCAGTTCTTC. The whole variable domain, filled in from reference TRBV2 and TRBJ2-1, reads EPEVTQTPSHQVTQMGQEVILRCVPISNHLYFYWYRQILGQKVEFLVSFYNNEISEKSEIFDDQFSVERPDGSNFTLKIRSTKLEDSAMYFCASSDTGTESYNEQFFGPGTRLTVL.

The chain recombines TRBV10-3 with TRBJ2-3; D not resolved. The length of the CDR3 is 13 residues. The ends were cut back, 7 bases at V and 2 bases at J, with 10 bases in the middle. From germline, CDR1 is ENHRY and CDR2 SYGVKD. The CDR3 nucleotides are TGTGCCATCAACGCCCAGGCCACAGATACGCAGTATTTT. This gives the protein CAINAQATDTQYF.

This clonotype has a handful of counts. The chain recombines TRBV18 with TRBJ2-7; 9 bases map to TRBD1. In germline, CDR1 is KGHSH, CDR2 LQKENI. The length of the CDR3 is 15 residues. J lost 2 bases, V lost 3 bases, and 5 bases had no gene match. CDR3 in DNA: TGTGCCAGCTCACCTAGGACAGGGGCCCCCTACGAGCAGTACTTC. Translated: CASSPRTGAPYEQYF.

The chain recombines TRBV9 with TRBJ2-4; TRBD2 might be the D (6 bases). CDR3 length equals 14 residues. V lost 5 bases and J 1 base, leaving 10 bases between the germline ends. The germline V gene encodes CDR1 SGDLS and CDR2 YYNGEE. The CDR3 region is CASSGGTAKNIQYF. In nucleotides, the CDR3 is TGTGCCAGCAGTGGCGGGACGGCCAAAAACATTCAGTACTTC.

The CDR3 protein is CASSRGQGTYIGAKNIQYF. The CDR3 bases are TGTGCCAGCAGCCGTGGACAGGGGACGTATATTGGGGCCAAAAACATTCAGTACTTC. The V gene is TRBV11-2, the J gene TRBJ2-4, with 9 bases lining up with TRBD1. The germline gives CDR1 SGHAT, CDR2 FQNNGV. This CDR3 contains 19 residues. The V and J ends lost 5 bases and 1 base, in that order; junction bases with no gene match: 15.

This clonotype occurred once. J is TRBJ2-1 and V is TRBV15; TRBD2 matches 11 bases. V lost 2 bases, J lost 5 bases, and 5 bases stayed unmatched. The CDR3 has 16 amino acids. Germline V gene lookup returns CDR1 LNHNV and CDR2 YYDKDF (reference sequence). CDR3 coding DNA: TGTGCCACCAGCAGACGAACTAGCGGGGGAAACAATGAGCAGTTCTTC. Translated, it gives CATSRRTSGGNNEQFF.